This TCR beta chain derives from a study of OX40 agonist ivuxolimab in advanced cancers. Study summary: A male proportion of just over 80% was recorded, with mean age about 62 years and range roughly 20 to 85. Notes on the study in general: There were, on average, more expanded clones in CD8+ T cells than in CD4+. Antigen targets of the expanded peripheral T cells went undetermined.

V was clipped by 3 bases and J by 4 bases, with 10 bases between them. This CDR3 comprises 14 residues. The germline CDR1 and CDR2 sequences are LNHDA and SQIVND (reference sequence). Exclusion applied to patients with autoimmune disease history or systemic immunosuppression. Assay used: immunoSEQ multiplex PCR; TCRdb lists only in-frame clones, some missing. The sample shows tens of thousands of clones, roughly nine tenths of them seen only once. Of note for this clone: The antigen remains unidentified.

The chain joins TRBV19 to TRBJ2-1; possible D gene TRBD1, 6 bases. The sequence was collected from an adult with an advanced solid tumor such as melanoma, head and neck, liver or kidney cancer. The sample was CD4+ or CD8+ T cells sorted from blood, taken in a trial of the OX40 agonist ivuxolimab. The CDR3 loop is CASSMGDTYNEQFF. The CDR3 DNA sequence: TGTGCCAGTAGTATGGGGGACACATACAATGAGCAGTTCTTC.